This T cell receptor (beta chain) originates from a study of blood T cell repertoires in COVID-19. Across the study: Acute and convalescent COVID-19 specimens originated in the United States, Italy and Spain. T cells, B-cell-depleted T cells, or PBMCs supplied cDNA or gDNA.

Original processing notes: It was from reference gene primer amplification that nucleated cell counts were estimated. Sequencing used immunoSEQ multiplex PCR; TCRdb keeps in-frame clones, though not all of them. V and J calls and clone size come straight from that table; D and trimming were deduced from the DNA. The sample lists about 150,000 clones; about 86% were seen once. This TCR was sampled from a man aged 50-60 years with active or convalescent COVID-19. The sequencing sample was made of peripheral blood.

The CDR3 region is CASGGGTGGGEKLFF. The CDR3 DNA reads as TGTGCTAGTGGTGGCGGGACAGGGGGAGGAGAAAAACTGTTTTTT. The chain employs TRBV12-5 and TRBJ1-4; 11 positions match TRBD1. Germline V lookup: CDR1 LGHNT, CDR2 FRNRAP. V trimming: 5 bases; J trimming: 8 bases; junction bases outside the gene matches: 7. The CDR3 length is 15 residues.